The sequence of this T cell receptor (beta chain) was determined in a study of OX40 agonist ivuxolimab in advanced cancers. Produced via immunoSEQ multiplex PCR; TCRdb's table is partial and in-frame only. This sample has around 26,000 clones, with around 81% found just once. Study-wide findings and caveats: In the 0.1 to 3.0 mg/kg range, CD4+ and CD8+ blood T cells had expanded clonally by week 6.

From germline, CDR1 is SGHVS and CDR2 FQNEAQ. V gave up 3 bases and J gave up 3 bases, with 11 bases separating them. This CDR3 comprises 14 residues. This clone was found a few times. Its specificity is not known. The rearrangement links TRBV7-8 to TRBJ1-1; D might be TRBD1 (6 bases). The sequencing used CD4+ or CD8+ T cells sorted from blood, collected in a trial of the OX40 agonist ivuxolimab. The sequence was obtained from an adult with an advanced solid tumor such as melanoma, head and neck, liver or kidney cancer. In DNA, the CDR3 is TGTGCCAGCAGCTTGGGGCAGGGGTACACTGAAGCTTTCTTT. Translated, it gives CASSLGQGYTEAFF.